Ten or more counts support the clone carrying this TCR beta chain. Antigen: not known. Every molecule of TCR cDNA had its own unique molecular identifier. TCRdb fed the 5' RACE reads into MiXCR, producing one record per CDR3 protein. The sample records 3,200 or so distinct CDR3 sequences, 16% being singletons. Trimming removed 7 bases at V and 8 bases at J, with 15 bases between. The CDR3 loop spans 12 amino acids. Germline CDR1 SQVTM, CDR2 ANQGSEA. This entry belongs to a study of spatial heterogeneity in lung cancer. Whole-study findings and limits: More often at tumor resection than at routine follow-up, ubiquitous expanded tumor TCRs were detected in the blood.

Time point given: sample taken at primary tumor resection. Unsorted whole RNA samples from tumor, nontumor lung or frozen PBMC were sequenced. The 70 or so donors had untreated early-stage non-small cell lung cancer. Here the sequenced sample was PBMCs, taken at surgery. The chain has TRBV29-1 and TRBJ2-1; D is ambiguous. This clonotype was obtained from a female donor with early-stage non-small cell lung cancer. The DNA of the CDR3 is TGCAGCGCCAGTGCCCTAGGCGATGAGCAGTTCTTC. Translation: CSASALGDEQFF.